The entry that follows covers one TCR beta chain sequence. The antigen is not known. The sample belongs to a study of somatic mutations in cytotoxic T cells in rheumatoid arthritis. Study at large: Blood from the patient (roughly 27 ml EDTA) was drawn right after diagnosis, pretreatment.

The protocol was immunoSEQ multiplex PCR, while the TCRdb copy is restricted to in-frame clones and leaves out a portion. The sample gives 15,000 to 20,000 clones, approximately 83% of which show up once; roughly 11% is in the top ten. The study's findings and limits: More than 20% of CD8+ cells belonged to the largest clone in about an eighth of the roughly 60 patients.

V was pared by 0 bases and J by 5 bases, with 11 bases between. The germline CDR1 and CDR2 sequences are SGHNT and YYREEE (reference sequence). The CDR3 is 14 amino acids. Sequencing was done on a sample of CD8+ T cells sorted from blood. The TCR was taken from a young man with rheumatoid arthritis. This chain uses TRBV5-4 with TRBJ2-5; D could derive from TRBD1 or TRBD2 (5 bases each). For the CDR3, the DNA is TGTGCCAGCAGCTTGGAAGTGGGGGTGGAGACCCAGTACTTC. This translates into CASSLEVGVETQYF.